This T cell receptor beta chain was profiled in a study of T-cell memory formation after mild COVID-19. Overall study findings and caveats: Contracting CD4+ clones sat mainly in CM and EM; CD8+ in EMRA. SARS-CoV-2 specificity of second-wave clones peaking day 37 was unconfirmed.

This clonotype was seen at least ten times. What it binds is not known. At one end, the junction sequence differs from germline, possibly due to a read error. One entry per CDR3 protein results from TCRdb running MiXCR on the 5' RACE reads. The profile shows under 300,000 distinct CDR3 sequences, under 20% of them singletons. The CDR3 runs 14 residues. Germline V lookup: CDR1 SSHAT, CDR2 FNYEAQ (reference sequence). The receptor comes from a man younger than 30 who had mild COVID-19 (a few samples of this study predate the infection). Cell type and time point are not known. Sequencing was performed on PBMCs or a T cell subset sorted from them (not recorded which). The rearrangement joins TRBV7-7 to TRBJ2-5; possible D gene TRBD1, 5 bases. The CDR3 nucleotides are TGTGCTAGCAGCCCGCAGCAGGGACAAGAGACCCAGTACTTC. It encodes CASSPQQGQETQYF.